Shown below are 4 T cell receptor beta chains from a single sample sequenced in a study of OX40 agonist ivuxolimab in advanced cancers. The data were produced by immunoSEQ multiplex PCR, yet TCRdb's version contains in-frame clones alone and is incomplete. The sample records approximately 80,000 clones, approximately 89% being singletons. This specimen was CD4+ or CD8+ T cells sorted from blood, taken in a trial of the OX40 agonist ivuxolimab. The receptors come from an adult with an advanced solid tumor such as melanoma, head and neck, liver or kidney cancer.

About this clone itself: This CDR3 is also generated by other DNA sequences in the sample. V gene TRBV10-3 combines with J gene TRBJ1-3, with D possibly matching TRBD1 (5 bases). V was pared by 0 bases and J by 2 bases, with 8 bases between. Germline V lookup: CDR1 ENHRY, CDR2 SYGVKD. The CDR3 is 15 amino acids. CDR3 DNA: TGTGCCATCAGTGAGTCGGGGGGAACTGGAAACACCATATATTTT. Its protein product is CAISESGGTGNTIYF.

As concerns this clone: Lacking the conserved final phenylalanine or tryptophan, this CDR3 likely reflects a read error. The DNA is left out, because the CDR3 cannot be placed on it with certainty; the CDR3 is given as TCRdb lists it. The chain is built from TRBV28 and TRBJ2-7; the table's D call TRBD1 went unverified against the DNA. CDR1 and CDR2 from the germline V gene are MDHEN and SYDVKM. 12 amino acids form the CDR3, both terminal residues included. CDR3 loop: CASSGQGVSFSA.

This chain uses TRBV4-3 with TRBJ2-1; 7 positions agree with TRBD2. CDR1 and CDR2 (germline): LGHNA, YSLEER. V lost 2 bases to trimming and J lost 12 bases; unmatched junction nucleotides: 10. CDR3 length: 14 amino acids. For the CDR3, the DNA is TGCGCCAGCAGCCAAAGGGGCCTAGCGGAGTCGCAGTTCTTC. Its protein product is CASSQRGLAESQFF.

The chain uses TRBV6-6 and TRBJ2-5; D is unclear. In germline, CDR1 is MNHNY, CDR2 SVGAGI (reference sequence). Between the trimmed V and J ends, which lost 6 bases and 2 bases, there was a span of 4 bases. This CDR3 has 11 amino acids. The CDR3 region has the DNA TGTGCCAGCAGGGGGCAAGAGACCCAGTACTTC. Translation gives CASRGQETQYF.